These 8 T cell receptor beta chains share one sample of origin, sequenced in a study of regulatory T cells in long-lasting Graves disease. Time point indicated: newly diagnosed GD, antithyroid drugs for less than 3 months. Generation of the TCR library employed RNA extracted from PBMCs. Through Arm-PCR of CDR3 regions and iRepertoire HTBI primers, TCR beta libraries were built. TCRdb reanalysed the multiplex PCR reads using MiXCR and keeps one entry per CDR3 protein. This table holds about 530,000 distinct CDR3 sequences, about 16% found once. The sample was also reused in another study, on T cells in Graves' hyperthyroidism and ophthalmopathy.

This material consisted of peripheral blood mononuclear cells (PBMCs), taken at new diagnosis, from a patient treated with antithyroid drugs. The receptors originated from a woman in her forties or fifties with Graves disease.

This clonotype was seen ten or more times. This rearrangement joins TRBV28 to TRBJ2-7; D not certain. V was shortened by 2 bases and J by 2 bases, with 13 bases between the two germline ends. The CDR3 has 15 amino acids. Per germline, CDR1 MDHEN and CDR2 SYDVKM. The CDR3 loop is CASSLPDLATYEQYF. The DNA of the CDR3 is TGTGCCAGCAGTTTACCGGACCTGGCTACCTACGAGCAGTACTTC. Variable domain in full (rest from reference TRBV28 and TRBJ2-7): DVKVTQSSRYLVKRTGEKVFLECVQDMDHENMFWYRQDPGLGLRLIYFSYDVKMKEKGDIPEGYSVSREKKERFSLILESASTNQTSMYLCASSLPDLATYEQYFGPGTRLTVT.

A few counts support this clonotype. The chain joins TRBV6-1 to TRBJ2-2; TRBD1 agrees at 9 bases. The ends lost 4 bases at V and 7 bases at J; junction bases unmatched: 1. The germline gives CDR1 MNHNS, CDR2 SASEGT. The CDR3 is 13 amino acids. CDR3 region: CASSGTGVGELFF. As DNA, the CDR3 is TGTGCCAGCAGTGGGACAGGGGTCGGGGAGCTGTTTTTT.

Ten or more counts support this clonotype. V and J are TRBV12-3 or TRBV12-4 and TRBJ2-1; D unresolved. Trimming took off 2 bases at V and 3 bases at J, with 8 bases between the two ends. This CDR3 is 14 amino acids long. In DNA form, the CDR3 reads TGTGCCAGCAGTTTACGCTTAAACTACAATGAGCAGTTCTTC. This codes for CASSLRLNYNEQFF.

Ten or more counts support this clonotype. The V gene is TRBV7-3, the J gene TRBJ1-5, with a weak D call TRBD1 (6 bases). Germline CDR1 reads SGHTA; CDR2 reads FQGTGA. This CDR3 spans 13 amino acids. The germline V and J ends were trimmed by 4 bases and 6 bases, with 10 bases remaining between them. The CDR3 sequence is CASSSEGGQPQHF. The CDR3 DNA reads as TGTGCCAGCAGCTCCGAGGGGGGTCAGCCCCAGCATTTT.

A few counts support this clonotype. The rearrangement uses TRBV3-1 and TRBJ2-2; 8 bases agree with TRBD1. Germline values: CDR1 LGHDT, CDR2 YNNKEL (reference sequence). The ends lost 4 bases at V and 3 bases at J; junction bases unmatched: 1. The CDR3 length is 14 residues. The CDR3 sequence is CASSRGQDTGELFF. The CDR3, as DNA: TGTGCCAGCAGCCGGGGACAGGACACCGGGGAGCTGTTTTTT.

The chain links TRBV6-9 to TRBJ2-1; D is perhaps TRBD1 (6 bases). The germline CDR1 and CDR2 sequences are MNHGY and SVAAGI. This CDR3 spans 16 amino acids. Trimming left V 4 bases short and J 3 bases short, with 16 bases between. The CDR3 loop is CASSSFRGPYYNEQFF. DNA for the CDR3: TGTGCCAGCAGTTCTTTCAGGGGCCCTTACTACAATGAGCAGTTCTTC.

The rearrangement uses TRBV19 and TRBJ2-5; the D call may be TRBD1 or TRBD2 (5 bases each). The V end was cut by 3 bases, the J end by 5 bases, with 19 bases between. The V gene's germline CDR1 is LNHDA and CDR2 SQIVND (reference sequence). The CDR3 has 16 amino acids. The CDR3 protein is CASSMGTDRLGETQYF. The CDR3 bases are TGTGCCAGTAGTATGGGGACGGACCGTTTGGGGGAGACCCAGTACTTC.

This chain uses TRBV11-2 with TRBJ2-3; TRBD2 matches at 11 bases. Trimming cost V 1 base and J 0 bases; bases outside gene matches: 6. From germline, CDR1 is SGHAT and CDR2 FQNNGV. This CDR3 comprises 18 residues. CDR3: CASSLGLAGPSSTDTQYF. The CDR3 DNA reads TGTGCCAGCAGCTTAGGACTAGCGGGGCCTTCTAGCACAGATACGCAGTATTTT.